Given below is one TCR beta chain in context. The repertoire was sequenced with immunoSEQ multiplex PCR; TCRdb's copy has only in-frame clones and lacks some. The table lists about 140,000 clones, around 84% of them singletons. V shed 5 bases and J shed 4 bases, with 14 bases lying between them. This CDR3 has 14 amino acids. Germline V CDR1 and CDR2: SGHNT, YENEEA. This entry is derived from a study of blood T cell repertoires in COVID-19. The sample was peripheral blood. The V and J genes are TRBV11-3 and TRBJ1-1, with D perhaps TRBD1 (6 bases). This sequence originates from a woman aged 55-75 years with acute or convalescent COVID-19. CDR3 sequence reads: CASSISTGPTEAFF. For the CDR3, the DNA is TGTGCCAGCAGCATCTCTACAGGGCCCACTGAAGCTTTCTTT.